This T cell receptor beta chain was sequenced during a study of cytomegalovirus exposure and HLA in healthy donors (TCRdb year 2017). Turning to the overall study: The 700 or so repertoires of the first cohort and the roughly 120 validation repertoires were produced on the same platform, according to a later analysis. The aim of the study was to test whether cataloging public T cell receptors could identify signatures of past pathogen exposure. A separate validation cohort of some 130 different subjects was used in addition to the 666-subject first cohort. High-throughput TCR immunosequencing, statistical association of individual TCRs with disease status, and machine learning were combined to predict cytomegalovirus infection status.

The method was the immunoSEQ multiplex PCR assay. In the authors' own workflow: To diagnose cytomegalovirus status from the catalog of TCR beta chain sequences, a statistical classification framework was built. TCRdb mirrors the immuneACCESS table, restricted to in-frame sequences. Some clones are absent from its copies; in checked studies, under half trace to an unresolved V gene, and the reason for the others is unknown. V and J calls and clone size are given by that table; D and trimming were obtained from the DNA. The sample table contains 90,000 to 130,000 clones; only one count was recorded for around 95% of them. The ten largest account for 0.67% of the sample. The donors were included in the validation cohort of around 120 subjects, a group kept apart from the approximately 650-subject first cohort. As regards this clone: Its specific antigen is unknown. Per-base qualities were not stored, and no clone one base away is much larger.

Broad study findings and their caveats: Across donors, most TCR sequences were observed very rarely, whereas some public TCRs were present in many individuals. Cytomegalovirus status was reported to be diagnosed by the classifier with high specificity and sensitivity in both the original and validation cohorts. A total of 150 or so TCR beta chains were listed by the study as associated with cytomegalovirus. In vitro tests confirmed that three of the cytomegalovirus-associated TCR beta chains recognize cytomegalovirus antigens. The authors suggested that the approach could potentially be extended to other disease states and immunological phenotypes. In a later analysis, TCRs clustered in the first cohort were found to also tend to co-occur in the roughly 120 validation repertoires, with about 93% of cluster scores above 0. All 120 or so repertoires were used to score co-occurrence in the validation cohort in a later analysis, because that analysis had no HLA typing for the cohort.

The receptor's source is a woman between 18 and 29 years old in good health and CMV-seronegative. The specimen sequenced was PBMCs.

The encoded CDR3 is CASSLGVRGNTEAFF. In nucleotide form, the sequence is TGTGCCAGCAGCTTGGGTGTCAGGGGGAACACTGAAGCTTTCTTT. The chain is made from TRBV5-4 and TRBJ1-1; TRBD1 might be the D gene, on 6 matching bases. V is reduced by 0 bases and J by 1 base, leaving a spacing of 10 bases between them. From the germline V gene (reference sequence), CDR1 is SGHNT and CDR2 is YYREEE. The cysteine opens and the phenylalanine closes a CDR3 of 15 amino acids. Left in the record is the CDR3 DNA by itself, 45 bases read in frame from the first base. Outside the CDR3, residues come from the reference TRBV5-4 and TRBJ1-1 proteins, so the full variable domain is: ETGVTQSPTHLIKTRGQQVTLRCSSQSGHNTVSWYQQALGQGPQFIFQYYREEENGRGNFPPRFSGLQFPNYSSELNVNALELDDSALYLCASSLGVRGNTEAFFGQGTRLTVV.